The 30 T cell receptor beta chains below were found in one sample sequenced in a study of cytomegalovirus exposure and HLA in healthy donors. PCR involved 60 Vbeta and 13 Jbeta primers. Method: immunoSEQ multiplex PCR; TCRdb's copy keeps in-frame clones and lacks some. The data contain about 94,000 clones, about 7.6% of them singletons. Sequencing used PBMCs. The receptor set was obtained from a man aged 45-65 years in good health and CMV-seronegative.

This clone was recorded a few times. The chain recombines TRBV6-1 with TRBJ2-7; D gene unclear. Germline CDR1 reads MNHNS; CDR2 reads SASEGT. Trimming stripped 6 bases from V and 5 bases from J, with 8 bases between. The CDR3 length is 11 residues. The CDR3 region has the DNA TGTGCCAGCAGCCCCTTTGACGAGCAGTACTTC. Residues: CASSPFDEQYF.

CDR3 DNA sequence: TGTGCCAGCAGCGATCAGCGGGGGGAACCCTACGAGCAGTACTTC. Amino acids: CASSDQRGEPYEQYF. The chain is built from TRBV5-4 and TRBJ2-7; TRBD2 matches 9 bases. The germline CDR1 and CDR2 sequences are SGHNT and YYREEE (reference sequence). CDR3 length: 15 residues. J was trimmed by 2 bases and V by 4 bases; bases with no gene match: 7.

This clone has only a few counts. The genes are TRBV5-6 and TRBJ2-6; D is possibly TRBD2 (7 bases). Germline lookup yields CDR1 SGHDT and CDR2 YYEEEE. The germline V and J ends were trimmed by 0 bases and 2 bases, with 12 bases remaining between them. The CDR3 runs 17 residues. CDR3 in amino acids: CASSLVGGGAGANVLTF. The CDR3 DNA reads TGTGCCAGCAGCTTGGTCGGAGGGGGGGCTGGGGCCAACGTCCTGACTTTC.

This rearrangement joins TRBV7-6 to TRBJ1-5; TRBD1 matches at 10 bases. Germline-derived CDR1 and CDR2 are SGHVS and FNYEAQ. The junction had 4 bases not matched to a gene; V was cut back by 1 base and J by 7 bases. The CDR3 runs to 15 residues. The CDR3 sequence: CASSLGTGGWQPQHF. The CDR3 DNA follows: TGTGCCAGCAGCTTAGGGACAGGGGGATGGCAGCCCCAGCATTTT.

This clone came up a few times. The genes are TRBV2 and TRBJ1-6; 10 bases line up with TRBD1. The V gene's germline CDR1 is SNHLY and CDR2 FYNNEI. The CDR3 runs to 17 residues. V was clipped by 3 bases and J by 0 bases; unmatched bases: 2. Here the CDR3 reads CASSEDRGSSYNSPLHF. CDR3 sequence (DNA): TGTGCCAGCAGTGAGGACAGGGGGAGCTCCTATAATTCACCCCTCCACTTT.

Only a few counts were recorded for this clone. The V and J genes are TRBV30 and TRBJ1-6; D gene uncertain. Trimming took off 8 bases at V and 0 bases at J, with 11 bases between the two ends. The CDR3 totals 14 residues. Germline V gene data show CDR1 as GTSNPN and CDR2 as SVGIG (reference sequence). The CDR3 here is CAHAKSSYNSPLHF. The CDR3 bases are TGTGCCCACGCGAAGAGCTCCTATAATTCACCCCTCCACTTT.

This clone was seen a handful of times. J is TRBJ2-7 and V is TRBV28; 9 nucleotides align to TRBD1. V was pared by 6 bases and J by 0 bases, with 9 bases of the junction left unmatched. Germline V gene data show CDR1 as MDHEN and CDR2 as SYDVKM. This CDR3 is 16 amino acids long. The DNA for the CDR3 is TGTGCCAGCAGCACCACCGGGACAGGGTTCTCCTACGAGCAGTACTTC. Protein sequence: CASSTTGTGFSYEQYF.

This clone has more than one count but fewer than ten. The chain has TRBV23-1 and TRBJ2-1, with D maybe TRBD1 (7 bases). TRBV23-1 is sorted into the ORF group, with uncertain function. The CDR3 covers 16 residues. The V and J ends lost 0 bases and 5 bases respectively, with 14 bases between them. This CDR3 is CASSQSRQGLDNEQFF. CDR3 nucleotides: TGCGCCAGCAGTCAATCGAGACAGGGACTTGACAATGAGCAGTTCTTC.

Only a few counts were recorded for this clone. One end of the junction is discordant with germline, which a read error may explain. The V call is TRBV6-5, the J call TRBJ2-1; 10 bases are a match to TRBD1. CDR3 size: 13 residues. The germline V gene has CDR1 MNHEY and CDR2 SVGAGI. CDR3 in amino acids: CASTGTGDNEQFF. CDR3 nucleotides: TGTGCTAGCACCGGGACAGGGGACAATGAGCAGTTCTTC.

The CDR3, as DNA: TGTGCCAGCGAGGGACAGACCACCTACGAGCAGTACTTC. Amino acids: CASEGQTTYEQYF. J is TRBJ2-7 and V is TRBV6-1; TRBD1 agrees at 7 bases. Germline trimming cut 8 bases from V and 2 bases from J; bases unmatched to any gene: 6. Per the germline V gene, CDR1 is MNHNS and CDR2 is SASEGT. This CDR3 has 13 amino acids.

This clone has a handful of counts. The chain recombines TRBV6-1 with TRBJ1-2; 8 nucleotides align to TRBD1. This CDR3 is built from 13 residues. V was pared by 7 bases and J by 3 bases, with 4 bases of the junction left unmatched. Germline lookup yields CDR1 MNHNS and CDR2 SASEGT. DNA of the CDR3: TGTGCCAGCATTTTGACAGGGGACTATGGCTACACCTTC. Protein product: CASILTGDYGYTF.

This chain joins TRBV5-4 and TRBJ2-1; 10 bases are shared with TRBD2. Trimming took 4 bases from V and 4 from J; bases not matched to a gene: 8. Looked up from germline, CDR1 is SGHNT and CDR2 is YYREEE (reference sequence). The CDR3 has 16 residues. The CDR3 DNA is TGTGCCAGCAGCGTTAGCGGGAGGAAAGGGTACAATGAGCAGTTCTTC. As protein: CASSVSGRKGYNEQFF.

This clone has just a few counts. As DNA, the CDR3 is TGTGCCAGCAGTGAACTAGCGGGACTGTACGAGCAGTACTTC. Its protein product is CASSELAGLYEQYF. V gene TRBV2 combines with J gene TRBJ2-7; 9 bases are a match to TRBD2. The V gene's germline CDR1 is SNHLY and CDR2 FYNNEI. The CDR3 is 14 amino acids. V lost 2 bases, J lost 4 bases, and 3 bases stayed unmatched.

The chain links TRBV7-9 to TRBJ1-4; 7 nucleotides agree with TRBD1. V shed 6 bases, J shed 8 bases, and the junction held 9 bases outside the gene matches. Germline values: CDR1 SEHNR, CDR2 FQNEAQ (reference sequence). The CDR3 is made up of 14 amino acids. CDR3 loop: CASSPRQGGEKLFF. DNA for the CDR3: TGTGCCAGCAGTCCTAGACAGGGTGGGGAAAAACTGTTTTTT. Full variable domain (outside the CDR3, taken from reference TRBV7-9 and TRBJ1-4): DTGVSQNPRHKITKRGQNVTFRCDPISEHNRLYWYRQTLGQGPEFLTYFQNEAQLEKSRLLSDRFSAERPKGSFSTLEIQRTEQGDSAMYLCASSPRQGGEKLFFGSGTQLSVL.

This chain joins TRBV6-1 and TRBJ1-4, with D tentatively TRBD1 (6 bases). Per germline, CDR1 MNHNS and CDR2 SASEGT. V lost 7 bases and J 8 bases, leaving 17 bases between the germline ends. The CDR3 runs to 14 residues. The CDR3 reads CASTRMTGLEKLFF. In DNA, the CDR3 is TGTGCCAGCACCCGAATGACAGGTTTAGAAAAACTGTTTTTT.

A few counts support this clone. The chain couples TRBV19 to TRBJ1-6; TRBD1 matches at 9 bases. Per germline, CDR1 LNHDA and CDR2 SQIVND (reference sequence). After removal of 7 bases from V and 8 bases from J, the junction contained 6 bases not matched to a gene. The CDR3 sequence is 14 residues long. The CDR3 loop reads CASKTGQGHSPLHF. The CDR3 region has the DNA TGTGCCAGTAAGACGGGACAGGGCCATTCACCCCTCCACTTT.

The chain links TRBV7-8 to TRBJ2-3; 10 bases are shared with TRBD2. V lost 5 bases to trimming and J lost 4 bases; unmatched junction nucleotides: 6. CDR3 length equals 15 residues. Germline values: CDR1 SGHVS, CDR2 FQNEAQ. The CDR3 loop reads CASSLIAGGPDTQYF. The CDR3, as DNA: TGTGCCAGCAGCCTAATAGCGGGGGGACCAGATACGCAGTATTTT.

The V and J genes are TRBV6-1 and TRBJ2-7; TRBD1 aligns across 9 bases. The CDR3 has 16 amino acids. Germline values: CDR1 MNHNS, CDR2 SASEGT. Trimming removed 4 bases from V and 8 bases from J; junction bases left unmatched: 15. CDR3 sequence reads: CASSVNRGLTNRKQYF. CDR3 sequence (DNA): TGTGCCAGCAGTGTAAACAGGGGGCTGACTAACCGCAAGCAGTACTTC.

This rearrangement joins TRBV6-5 to TRBJ1-1, with D possibly being TRBD1 (6 bases). The CDR3 is 14 residues long. V was clipped by 5 bases and J by 3 bases, with 13 bases between them. Germline V lookup: CDR1 MNHEY, CDR2 SVGAGI. This CDR3 reads CASSRTQGYTEAFF. In DNA, the CDR3 is TGTGCCAGCAGTCGGACACAGGGCTACACTGAAGCTTTCTTT.

This clone appeared many times. The J gene is TRBJ1-6, the V gene TRBV6-6, with D possibly being TRBD1 (5 bases). This CDR3 is built from 14 residues. V was trimmed by 4 bases and J by 5 bases, leaving 9 bases between them. The germline V gene encodes CDR1 MNHNY and CDR2 SVGAGI (reference sequence). The CDR3 sequence is CASSSEGDNSPLHF. CDR3 sequence (DNA): TGTGCCAGCAGTTCTGAAGGGGATAATTCACCCCTCCACTTT.

The chain couples TRBV7-9 to TRBJ2-7; 10 bases match TRBD1. Germline trimming cut 3 bases from V and 5 bases from J; bases unmatched to any gene: 7. Looked up from germline, CDR1 is SEHNR and CDR2 is FQNEAQ (reference sequence). CDR3 size: 15 residues. CDR3: CASSFTGQGVNEQYF. The CDR3 DNA reads as TGTGCCAGCAGCTTTACAGGACAGGGGGTAAACGAGCAGTACTTC.

This clone has a handful of counts. V and J are TRBV28 and TRBJ1-1; D unresolved. CDR3 length: 14 amino acids. Trimming stripped 5 bases from V and 5 bases from J, with 15 bases between. Germline loops: CDR1 MDHEN, CDR2 SYDVKM. CDR3 DNA: TGTGCCAGCAGTCTCGGGGTTACGAGAACTGAAGCTTTCTTT. Translating it yields CASSLGVTRTEAFF.

This clone has a handful of counts. The chain links TRBV7-9 to TRBJ2-7; weak D call: TRBD2 (6 bases). V was pared by 1 base and J by 2 bases, with 9 bases between. The germline V gene encodes CDR1 SEHNR and CDR2 FQNEAQ (reference sequence). The CDR3 consists of 14 residues. CDR3 loop: CASSLDGSPYEQYF. The CDR3 coding sequence is TGTGCCAGCAGCTTAGACGGGAGCCCCTACGAGCAGTACTTC.

The rearrangement uses TRBV7-6 and TRBJ1-4; perhaps TRBD1 as D (5 bases). The CDR3 sequence is 15 residues long. Looked up from germline, CDR1 is SGHVS and CDR2 is FNYEAQ. The V end lost 1 base, the J end lost 3 bases, and 9 bases lay between the germline ends. The CDR3 region is CASSLGGSPNEKLFF. DNA for the CDR3: TGTGCCAGCAGCTTAGGGGGCTCTCCTAATGAAAAACTGTTTTTT.

This clone has more than one count but fewer than ten. The V gene is TRBV7-2, the J gene TRBJ1-5; no firm D call. The V end was cut by 5 bases, the J end by 9 bases, with 14 bases between. Germline lookup yields CDR1 SGHTA and CDR2 FQGNSA. The CDR3 is 13 residues long. CDR3 region: CASSPRDLGPQHF. CDR3 nucleotides: TGTGCCAGCAGCCCAAGAGACCTAGGGCCCCAGCATTTT.

The chain recombines TRBV4-3 with TRBJ2-1; unclear D gene. Germline V lookup: CDR1 LGHNA, CDR2 YSLEER. The CDR3 is 16 amino acids. V dropped 0 bases and J dropped 4 bases, with 13 bases sitting between them. The CDR3 DNA reads as TGCGCCAGCAGCCAAGATCCTCCCTTGAGGTACAATGAGCAGTTCTTC. Translated, it gives CASSQDPPLRYNEQFF.

The chain uses TRBV4-3 and TRBJ1-2; perhaps TRBD1 as D (5 bases). Trimming shortened V by 1 base and J by 1 base, and 7 bases separated the two germline ends. This CDR3 spans 14 amino acids. In germline, CDR1 is LGHNA, CDR2 YSLEER. CDR3 coding DNA: TGCGCCAGCAGCCAAGGACAGTTTAACTATGGCTACACCTTC. It specifies CASSQGQFNYGYTF.

This rearrangement joins TRBV2 to TRBJ2-1; D may be TRBD1 (5 bases). CDR3 length: 15 residues. Germline V gives CDR1 SNHLY, CDR2 FYNNEI. V was cut by 4 bases and J by 7 bases, with 17 bases left in between. CDR3 nucleotide sequence: TGTGCCAGCAGTGGGGCAGGGTACTCTAGGAATGAGCAGTTCTTC. Amino acids: CASSGAGYSRNEQFF.

The V gene is TRBV29-1, the J gene TRBJ2-7; a weak D match, TRBD1 (6 bases). The V gene's germline CDR1 is SQVTM and CDR2 ANQGSEA. V dropped 7 bases and J dropped 0 bases, with 10 bases sitting between them. The CDR3 length is 12 residues. CDR3 DNA: TGCAGCGGCGGACAGAGCTCCTACGAGCAGTACTTC. Protein sequence: CSGGQSSYEQYF.

This clone was counted a few times. This chain connects TRBV18 to TRBJ2-1, with 7 bases matching TRBD1. The trim removed 0 bases at V and 8 bases at J, leaving 1 base unmatched. CDR1 KGHSH and CDR2 LQKENI come from the germline V gene. This CDR3 contains 13 residues. CDR3 loop: CASSPPTGDEQFF. DNA of the CDR3: TGTGCCAGCTCACCACCCACAGGGGATGAGCAGTTCTTC.